This T cell receptor (beta chain) was identified during a study of T cell responses to AZD1222 COVID-19 vaccine. With 2 bases removed from V and 0 bases from J, the gap between germline ends came to 11 bases. This CDR3 spans 15 amino acids. CDR1 is SQVTM, CDR2 ANQGSEA, per germline. Libraries were prepared by immunoSEQ multiplex PCR; TCRdb keeps only in-frame clonotypes and omits some of them. This table has approximately 100,000 clones, roughly nine tenths appearing once. General study results and limits: Just five to seven people given AZD1222 tested seropositive at baseline. Reportedly, nearly half the spike-specific TCRs target unmutated variant regions.

In the case of this clone: The antigen is unknown.

The sequenced sample was peripheral blood, obtained on day 0 of AZD1222 vaccination. The clonotype originates from an adult in good health. The V gene is TRBV29-1, the J gene TRBJ1-3; TRBD1 is a possible D gene (6 bases). The CDR3: CSVEQGRASGNTIYF. Here the CDR3 DNA reads TGCAGCGTTGAACAGGGGAGAGCCTCTGGAAACACCATATATTTT.